This T cell receptor beta chain was identified during a study of beta chain features in type 1 diabetes. For this clone: Its antigen is undetermined.

The investigators reverse transcribed all of the isolated RNA, so they sequenced expressed TCRB transcripts. Here immunoSEQ multiplex PCR was the method, and the copy in TCRdb shows in-frame clones only, minus some. This table holds 900,000 or so clones, around a sixth found once. General study findings and limits: VDJ junctions sequenced from type 1 diabetes patients showed fewer insertions and more deletions. In patients and controls equally, PCR might favor templates that are shorter. For cells with high TCR expression, cDNA sequencing could yield over-representation.

This sequence was found in a woman aged 18-29 years in good health. Input material: naive CD4+ T cells from blood.

DNA of the CDR3: TGTGCCAGCTCACCACTTAGCGGGAGTAGGAGCGGAGAGTTCTTC. Encoded protein: CASSPLSGSRSGEFF. The V and J genes are TRBV18 and TRBJ2-1; 9 bases map to TRBD2. Germline CDR1 KGHSH, CDR2 LQKENI. The CDR3 totals 15 residues. V shed 1 base and J 14 bases; nucleotides not matched to a gene: 12. Full variable domain (rest looked up from reference TRBV18 and TRBJ2-1): NAGVMQNPRHLVRRRGQEARLRCSPMKGHSHVYWYRQLPEEGLKFMVYLQKENIIDESGMPKERFSAEFPKEGPSILRIQQVVRGDSAAYFCASSPLSGSRSGEFFGPGTRLTVL.